This TCR beta chain was recovered during a study of T cells expressing NK-cell markers. At the level of the study: Sequenced donors, eight in total, included seven who were HCMV-seropositive and one who was seronegative.

From germline, CDR1 is SGHRS and CDR2 YFSETQ. This CDR3 region has 15 residues. From the 5' RACE reads, TCRdb lists one entry per CDR3 protein and no DNA. The sample table sets out about 540,000 distinct CDR3 sequences. This TCR derives from a man between 18 and 29 years old in good health. The material sequenced was blood T cells: a sorted CD56 or NKG2C T cell subset, CD4+ or CD8+ T cells, or bulk PBMC T cells (not recorded which). This chain uses TRBV5-1 with TRBJ2-3; TCRdb returns TRBD1, unconfirmable since there is no DNA. The CDR3 here is CASSDLTGGSDTQYF.